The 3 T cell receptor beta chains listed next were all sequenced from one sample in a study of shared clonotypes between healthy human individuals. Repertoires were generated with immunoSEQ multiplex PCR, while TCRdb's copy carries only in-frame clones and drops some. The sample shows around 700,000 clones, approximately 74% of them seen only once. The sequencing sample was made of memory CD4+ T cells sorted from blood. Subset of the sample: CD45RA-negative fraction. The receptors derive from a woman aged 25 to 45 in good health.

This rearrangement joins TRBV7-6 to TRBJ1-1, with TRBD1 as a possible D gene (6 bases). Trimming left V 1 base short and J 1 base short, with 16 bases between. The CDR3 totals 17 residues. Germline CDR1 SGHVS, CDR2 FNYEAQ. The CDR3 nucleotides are TGTGCCAGCAGCTTAGAGCCGCGGGGCAGGGGGAACACTGAAGCTTTCTTT. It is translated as CASSLEPRGRGNTEAFF. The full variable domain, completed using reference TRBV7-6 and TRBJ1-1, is GAGVSQSPRYKVTKRGQDVALRCDPISGHVSLYWYRQALGQGPEFLTYFNYEAQQDKSGLPNDRFSAERPEGSISTLTIQRTEQRDSAMYRCASSLEPRGRGNTEAFFGQGTRLTVV.

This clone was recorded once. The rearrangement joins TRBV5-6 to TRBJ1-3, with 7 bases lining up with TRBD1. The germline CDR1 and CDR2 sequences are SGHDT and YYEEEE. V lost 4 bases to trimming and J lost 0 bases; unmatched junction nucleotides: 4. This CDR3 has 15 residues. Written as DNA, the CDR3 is TGTGCCAGCAGCAGGACAGGTGCCTCTGGAAACACCATATATTTT. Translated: CASSRTGASGNTIYF.

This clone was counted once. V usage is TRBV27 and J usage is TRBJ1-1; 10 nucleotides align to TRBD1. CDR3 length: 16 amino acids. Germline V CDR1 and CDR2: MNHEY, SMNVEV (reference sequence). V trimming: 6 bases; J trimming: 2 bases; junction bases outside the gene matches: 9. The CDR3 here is CASREAGTGVNTEAFF. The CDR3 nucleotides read TGTGCCAGCAGAGAGGCCGGGACAGGGGTTAACACTGAAGCTTTCTTT.